One sample yielded the 20 T cell receptor beta chains listed below, sequenced in a study of OX40 agonist ivuxolimab in advanced cancers. Clones were sequenced by immunoSEQ multiplex PCR, and TCRdb holds only the in-frame ones, with some missing. The data hold some 60,000 clones, with about nine tenths observed a single time. Here the sequenced sample was CD4+ or CD8+ T cells sorted from blood, taken in a trial of the OX40 agonist ivuxolimab. The receptors shown here come from an adult with an advanced solid tumor such as melanoma, head and neck, liver or kidney cancer.

The chain is built from TRBV5-1 and TRBJ2-1; a weak D match, TRBD1 (5 bases). Trimming stripped 0 bases from V and 5 bases from J, with 12 bases between. CDR3 size: 15 residues. CDR1 is SGHRS, CDR2 YFSETQ, per germline. CDR3 protein: CASSLGSGLNNEQFF. Here the CDR3 DNA reads TGCGCCAGCAGCTTGGGGTCAGGGCTAAACAATGAGCAGTTCTTC.

The rearrangement joins TRBV28 to TRBJ2-1; 7 bases are shared with TRBD2. The V segment lost 5 bases and the J segment 6 bases; nucleotides outside the gene matches: 10. The CDR3 is made up of 15 amino acids. Germline lookup yields CDR1 MDHEN and CDR2 SYDVKM. The CDR3 DNA reads TGTGCCAGCAGTACACTAGCGAGCCGTGGCAATGAGCAGTTCTTC. It specifies CASSTLASRGNEQFF.

The rearrangement uses TRBV11-2 and TRBJ2-2; D remains ambiguous. V was cut by 3 bases and J by 6 bases, with 5 bases left in between. Germline CDR1 reads SGHAT; CDR2 reads FQNNGV. The CDR3 spans 12 residues. Written as DNA, the CDR3 is TGTGCCAGCAGCTTCAGCGCCGGGGAGCTGTTTTTT. This gives the protein CASSFSAGELFF.

The chain has TRBV7-9 and TRBJ2-7; tentative D call: TRBD2 (6 bases). Germline V lookup: CDR1 SEHNR, CDR2 FQNEAQ (reference sequence). Trimming removed 1 base from V and 6 bases from J, with 10 bases in between. CDR3 length equals 13 residues. CDR3 region: CASSLVVGGEQYF. As DNA, the CDR3 is TGTGCCAGCAGCTTAGTTGTGGGGGGCGAGCAGTACTTC.

CDR3 in DNA: TGTGCCAGCAGCCCTAGCCCTGTGGTGGAGCAGTACTTC. Amino acid sequence: CASSPSPVVEQYF. The chain is built from TRBV7-8 and TRBJ2-7; perhaps TRBD2 as D (5 bases). The CDR3 is 13 amino acids. V shed 5 bases and J shed 7 bases, with 15 bases lying between them. CDR1 is SGHVS, CDR2 FQNEAQ, per germline.

This chain links TRBV27 with TRBJ1-5; 7 bases line up with TRBD1. The CDR3 runs to 15 residues. The V segment lost 2 bases and the J segment 2 bases; nucleotides outside the gene matches: 3. The germline V gene has CDR1 MNHEY and CDR2 SMNVEV (reference sequence). The DNA of the CDR3 is TGTGCCAGCAGTTTAGGTACAGGGGGCAATCAGCCCCAGCATTTT. It translates to CASSLGTGGNQPQHF.

The CDR3 nucleotides read TGTGCCAGCAGCTTGGCGATTAGCGGGAGGGCAGATACGCAGTATTTT. Translating gives CASSLAISGRADTQYF. This rearrangement joins TRBV5-4 to TRBJ2-3; 11 bases are a match to TRBD2. Trimming at V came to 0 bases and at J to 4 bases, leaving 4 bases not matched to a gene. The CDR3 is made up of 16 amino acids. In germline, CDR1 is SGHNT, CDR2 YYREEE (reference sequence).

V usage is TRBV2 and J usage is TRBJ2-1, with unresolved D. Germline loops: CDR1 SNHLY, CDR2 FYNNEI. CDR3 length equals 11 residues. Trimming took 7 bases from V and 4 from J, leaving 5 bases between them. CDR3 in amino acids: CASIWYNEQFF. For the CDR3, the DNA is TGTGCCAGCATCTGGTACAATGAGCAGTTCTTC. Variable domain in full (rest from reference TRBV2 and TRBJ2-1): EPEVTQTPSHQVTQMGQEVILRCVPISNHLYFYWYRQILGQKVEFLVSFYNNEISEKSEIFDDQFSVERPDGSNFTLKIRSTKLEDSAMYFCASIWYNEQFFGPGTRLTVL.

The CDR3 region has the DNA TGTGCCAGCAGTTTACCCCCGCACAGGGATTTCCAAGAGACCCAGTACTTC. Its translation: CASSLPPHRDFQETQYF. The V gene is TRBV28, the J gene TRBJ2-5; possible D gene TRBD1, 6 bases. CDR1 is MDHEN and CDR2 is SYDVKM in the germline V gene. This CDR3 has 17 residues. V was trimmed by 2 bases and J by 1 base, leaving 17 bases between them.

The rearrangement joins TRBV6-6 to TRBJ2-1; 13 bases are shared with TRBD2. Germline V gene lookup returns CDR1 MNHNY and CDR2 SVGAGI (reference sequence). The CDR3 has 15 residues. The ends lost 5 bases at V and 6 bases at J; junction bases unmatched: 4. CDR3 protein: CASSRTSGRFNEQFF. The CDR3 DNA reads TGTGCCAGCAGTCGGACTAGCGGGAGATTCAATGAGCAGTTCTTC.

CDR3 protein: CARSGGTSGPQETQYF. CDR3 coding DNA: TGTGCCAGAAGCGGCGGGACTAGCGGGCCCCAAGAGACCCAGTACTTC. The chain employs TRBV5-3 and TRBJ2-5; 12 positions match TRBD2. TRBV5-3 belongs to the ORF category, with a function that is uncertain. The CDR3 loop spans 16 amino acids. Unmatched junction bases numbered 5, after V lost 4 bases and J lost 1 base.

This sequence joins TRBV7-6 and TRBJ1-4, with 8 bases that match TRBD1. This CDR3 spans 15 amino acids. V shed 0 bases, J shed 8 bases, and the junction held 5 bases outside the gene matches. Germline V gene lookup returns CDR1 SGHVS and CDR2 FNYEAQ. The CDR3 sequence: CASSLAWTGREKLFF. The CDR3 region has the DNA TGTGCCAGCAGCTTAGCGTGGACAGGGAGGGAAAAACTGTTTTTT.

V usage is TRBV19 and J usage is TRBJ1-2; unclear D gene. Trimming shortened V by 5 bases and J by 0 bases, and 7 bases separated the two germline ends. Germline V gene lookup returns CDR1 LNHDA and CDR2 SQIVND (reference sequence). The CDR3 consists of 13 residues. The CDR3 sequence is CASSAASNYGYTF. In DNA form, the CDR3 reads TGTGCCAGTAGTGCAGCTTCTAACTATGGCTACACCTTC.

The V gene is TRBV14, the J gene TRBJ2-4, with TRBD2 matching 7 bases. The germline CDR1 and CDR2 sequences are SGHDN and FVKESK. The ends lost 8 bases at V and 6 bases at J; junction bases unmatched: 10. The CDR3 contains 14 residues. This CDR3 reads CASGETGRGNIQYF. The CDR3 DNA is TGTGCCAGCGGTGAAACGGGGAGGGGAAACATTCAGTACTTC.

The count of this clone is one. The chain is built from TRBV27 and TRBJ1-2, with D possibly TRBD1 on 6 matching bases. The V gene's germline CDR1 is MNHEY and CDR2 SMNVEV (reference sequence). This CDR3 is built from 12 residues. V lost 8 bases and J lost 0, with 7 bases in between. The CDR3 DNA reads as TGTGCCAGCTGGGGGCCTAACTATGGCTACACCTTC. This gives the protein CASWGPNYGYTF.

V usage is TRBV7-8 and J usage is TRBJ2-3, with 9 positions matching TRBD2. The germline CDR1 and CDR2 sequences are SGHVS and FQNEAQ. This CDR3 comprises 15 residues. V lost 5 bases to trimming and J lost 0 bases; unmatched junction nucleotides: 3. The DNA for the CDR3 is TGTGCCAGCAGCGCGGGACTAGCTAGCACAGATACGCAGTATTTT. Translation gives CASSAGLASTDTQYF.

This clone is a singleton in its sample. The V gene is TRBV29-1, the J gene TRBJ2-3, with unresolved D. Germline V gives CDR1 SQVTM, CDR2 ANQGSEA. This CDR3 has 12 residues. Trimming shortened V by 1 base and J by 8 bases, and 10 bases separated the two germline ends. CDR3 nucleotides: TGCAGCGTTGAAGGGTTGGGCCCTACGCAGTATTTT. It yields the protein CSVEGLGPTQYF.

On this clone itself: One end of the junction varies from germline; a read error may be responsible. The gene calls are TRBV28 and TRBJ2-3, with 8 nucleotides matching TRBD1. Per the germline V gene, CDR1 is MDHEN and CDR2 is SYDVKM. This CDR3 is 16 amino acids long. CDR3 amino acids: CASSLYPGGATDTQYF. For the CDR3, the DNA is TGTGCCAGCAGCTTATATCCAGGGGGCGCCACAGATACGCAGTATTTT. The whole variable domain, remainder taken from reference TRBV28 and TRBJ2-3, is DVKVTQSSRYLVKRTGEKVFLECVQDMDHENMFWYRQDPGLGLRLIYFSYDVKMKEKGDIPEGYSVSREKKERFSLILESASTNQTSMYLCASSLYPGGATDTQYFGPGTRLTVL.

The gene calls are TRBV6-4 and TRBJ2-2; possibly TRBD1 or TRBD2 for D (5 bases each). CDR3 size: 13 residues. Trimming shortened V by 3 bases and J by 3 bases, and 5 bases separated the two germline ends. From germline, CDR1 is MRHNA and CDR2 SNTAGT. This chain's CDR3 is CASSEGDTGELFF. The CDR3 DNA reads as TGTGCCAGCAGTGAGGGGGACACCGGGGAGCTGTTTTTT.

This clone was recorded once. V gene TRBV7-8 combines with J gene TRBJ2-2; no clear D. Germline values: CDR1 SGHVS, CDR2 FQNEAQ. Trimming pared 5 bases from V and 4 bases from J, leaving 14 bases between. This CDR3 is built from 15 residues. The CDR3 DNA reads as TGTGCCAGCAGCCTCCCTCTGGGAACCACCGGGGAGCTGTTTTTT. Translation gives CASSLPLGTTGELFF.